This TCR beta chain was recovered during a study of siplizumab effects on memory and regulatory T cells. Sequencing was performed with immunoSEQ multiplex PCR; in TCRdb, only in-frame clones are kept and a portion is missing. The sample has tens of thousands of clones; around 96% are singletons. Broader study findings: Naive versus memory phenotype went unassigned for roughly 75-97% of proliferating CD4+ or CD8+ clones. Greater diversity than memory cells seemed evident in naive T cells, which also appeared to be major alloresponse contributors.

Deletions cut 2 bases from V and 4 bases from J, with 11 bases between. The germline gives CDR1 LGHNA, CDR2 YSLEER. The CDR3 loop spans 14 amino acids. Worth noting for this clone: The antigen is unknown.

The sequence came from a human donor in good health. The V gene is TRBV4-3, the J gene TRBJ1-2; weak D call: TRBD1 (6 bases). The sequenced sample was naive CD8+ T cells sorted from blood. The CDR3 here is CASSQTRGFYGYTF. For the CDR3, the DNA is TGCGCCAGCAGCCAAACTAGGGGGTTCTATGGCTACACCTTC.